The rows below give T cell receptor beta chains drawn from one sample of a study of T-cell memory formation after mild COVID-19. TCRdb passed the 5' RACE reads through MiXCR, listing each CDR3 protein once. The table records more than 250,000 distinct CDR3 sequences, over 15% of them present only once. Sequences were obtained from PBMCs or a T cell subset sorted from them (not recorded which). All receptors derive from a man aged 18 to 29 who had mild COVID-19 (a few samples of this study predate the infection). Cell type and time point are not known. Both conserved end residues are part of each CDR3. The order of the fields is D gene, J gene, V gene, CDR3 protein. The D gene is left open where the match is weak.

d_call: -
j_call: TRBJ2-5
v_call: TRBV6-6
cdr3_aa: CASSYVAGVKTQYF

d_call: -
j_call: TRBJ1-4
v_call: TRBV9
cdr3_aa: CASSVTPQGEKLFF

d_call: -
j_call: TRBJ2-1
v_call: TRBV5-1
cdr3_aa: CASKGNGNEQFF

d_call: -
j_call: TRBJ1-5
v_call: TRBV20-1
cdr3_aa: CSASRDSNQPQHF

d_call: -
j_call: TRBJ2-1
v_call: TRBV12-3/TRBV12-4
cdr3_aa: CASSLVRDDNEQFF

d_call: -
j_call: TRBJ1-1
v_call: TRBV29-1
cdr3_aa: CSVIPYTMMAEAFF

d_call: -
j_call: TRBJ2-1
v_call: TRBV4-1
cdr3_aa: CASSRLAASPADSEQFF

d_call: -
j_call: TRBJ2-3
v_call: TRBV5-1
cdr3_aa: CASRRVGGLNTDTQYF

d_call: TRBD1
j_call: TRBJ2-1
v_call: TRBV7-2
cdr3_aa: CASSPGQERTYNEQFF

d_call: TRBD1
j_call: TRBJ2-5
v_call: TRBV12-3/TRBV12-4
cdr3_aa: CASRLTGSETQYF

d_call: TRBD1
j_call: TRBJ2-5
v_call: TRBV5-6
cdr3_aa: CASSLDRGFGTQYF

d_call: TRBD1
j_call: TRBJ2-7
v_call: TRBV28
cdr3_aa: CASSFPGGFHYEQYF

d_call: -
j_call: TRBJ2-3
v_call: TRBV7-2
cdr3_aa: CASSSLIGDTQYF

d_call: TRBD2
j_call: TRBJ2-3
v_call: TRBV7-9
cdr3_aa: CASSPSPLAGGRTDTQYF

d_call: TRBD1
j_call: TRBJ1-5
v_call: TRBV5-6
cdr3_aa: CASTPDGQGYQPQHF

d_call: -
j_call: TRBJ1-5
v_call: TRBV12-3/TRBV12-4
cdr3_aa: CASSFAVGVGQPQHF

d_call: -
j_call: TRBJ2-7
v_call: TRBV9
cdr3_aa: CASSEGPGSEQYF